A selection of T cell receptor beta chains follows, all from one sample in a study of T cells in Graves' hyperthyroidism and ophthalmopathy. TCRdb analysed the multiplex PCR reads with MiXCR anew, one entry per CDR3 protein. The table has 600,000 to 900,000 distinct CDR3 sequences, about 16% seen once. The specimen was blood. These receptors were obtained from a man in his late teens or twenties with Graves' hyperthyroidism. Each CDR3 is given with its conserved first and last residue. D genes are given only for firm matches. Only part of the rows carry a size: once, few, many, or a class if the clone is expanded.

CDR3	DNA	size	J	D	V
CASSALGGAKNIQYF	TGTGCCAGCAGCGCTTTGGGGGGTGCCAAAAACATTCAGTACTTC	few	TRBJ2-4	.	TRBV11-2
CASSELAGGSWFF	TGTGCCAGCAGTGAACTAGCGGGAGGGAGCTGGTTCTTC	few	TRBJ2-1	TRBD2	TRBV6-1
CASRKGVLAQEDNEQFF	TGTGCCAGTCGGAAAGGGGTCTTGGCCCAAGAGGACAATGAGCAGTTCTTC	.	TRBJ2-1	.	TRBV18
CASSSHPAGQETQYF	TGTGCTAGCAGCTCCCACCCAGCGGGTCAAGAGACCCAGTACTTC	.	TRBJ2-5	.	TRBV7-7
CASSFRLAGASIYNEQFF	TGTGCCAGCAGCTTTCGACTAGCGGGAGCGTCTATCTACAATGAGCAGTTCTTC	many	TRBJ2-1	TRBD2	TRBV5-6
CAWSGFRTSGSSNEQYF	TGTGCCTGGAGTGGCTTTAGGACTAGCGGGAGTTCCAACGAGCAGTACTTC	many	TRBJ2-7	TRBD2	TRBV30
CASSPQGGTSYEQYF	TGTGCCAGCAGCCCCCAGGGGGGGACCTCCTACGAGCAGTACTTC	many	TRBJ2-7	.	TRBV6-1
CASSRTLTGIAEQFF	TGTGCCAGCAGTCGCACCTTGACAGGGATCGCTGAGCAGTTCTTC	many	TRBJ2-1	TRBD1	TRBV28
CSARQGGNEKLFF	TGCAGTGCCAGACAGGGGGGGAATGAAAAACTGTTTTTT	.	TRBJ1-4	TRBD1	TRBV20-1
CASRPGLATRNEQFF	TGTGCCAGCAGACCGGGACTAGCGACTAGAAATGAGCAGTTCTTC	few	TRBJ2-1	TRBD2	TRBV6-1
CASSSRDRGTTDTQYF	TGTGCCAGCAGCTCAAGGGACAGGGGAACCACAGATACGCAGTATTTT	many	TRBJ2-3	TRBD1	TRBV7-8
CASSITIQHWDTEAFF	TGTGCCAGTAGTATTACGATCCAACACTGGGACACTGAAGCTTTCTTT	.	TRBJ1-1	.	TRBV19
CAWAPIYGYTF	TGTGCCTGGGCGCCCATCTATGGCTACACCTTC	many	TRBJ1-2	.	TRBV30
CASSSPTGPQETQYF	TGTGCCAGCAGCTCTCCGACAGGTCCTCAAGAGACCCAGTACTTC	.	TRBJ2-5	.	TRBV5-5
CASGIGFESPLHF	TGTGCCAGCGGAATAGGGTTTGAGTCACCCCTCCACTTT	.	TRBJ1-6	.	TRBV9
CSVGGTQAQYF	TGCAGCGTTGGGGGAACGCAGGCGCAGTATTTT	.	TRBJ2-3	.	TRBV29-1
CSARDLPGARTEAFF	TGCAGTGCTAGAGATCTACCGGGGGCGCGGACTGAAGCTTTCTTT	.	TRBJ1-1	.	TRBV20-1
CASSFVGGPYEQYF	TGTGCCAGCAGTTTTGTTGGGGGCCCCTACGAGCAGTACTTC	many	TRBJ2-7	.	TRBV12-3/TRBV12-4
CASSSRGANQPQHF	TGTGCCAGCAGTTCTAGAGGGGCCAATCAGCCCCAGCATTTT	many	TRBJ1-5	.	TRBV27
CASSSAGTGADNEQFF	TGTGCCAGCAGCTCAGCCGGGACAGGGGCGGACAATGAGCAGTTCTTC	.	TRBJ2-1	TRBD1	TRBV28
CASKRGQAETQYF	TGTGCCAGCAAGAGGGGACAAGCAGAGACCCAGTACTTC	many	TRBJ2-5	.	TRBV2
CARQGEGNEQFF	TGTGCCCGCCAGGGGGAGGGGAATGAGCAGTTCTTC	few	TRBJ2-1	.	TRBV30
CASSQERRGTYNEQFF	TGTGCCAGCAGCCAAGAACGACGCGGGACCTACAATGAGCAGTTCTTC	.	TRBJ2-1	.	TRBV4-2
CASSYNAGLSNYGYTF	TGTGCCAGCAGTTACAACGCAGGGCTCTCCAACTATGGCTACACCTTC	few	TRBJ1-2	.	TRBV6-5
CAISESGRLPAKNIQYF	TGTGCCATCAGTGAGTCGGGACGTTTACCCGCCAAAAACATTCAGTACTTC	.	TRBJ2-4	.	TRBV10-3
CASTRDRGETQYF	TGTGCCAGCACCCGGGACAGGGGAGAGACCCAGTACTTC	many	TRBJ2-5	TRBD1	TRBV12-3/TRBV12-4
CATLNLTGGSYEQYF	TGTGCCACCCTCAACTTGACAGGGGGGTCCTACGAGCAGTACTTC	few	TRBJ2-7	TRBD1	TRBV10-3
CASSEIGSAKTQYF	TGTGCCAGCAGTGAAATTGGCTCCGCAAAGACCCAGTACTTC	.	TRBJ2-5	.	TRBV6-1
CASSPGTTEAFF	TGTGCCAGCAGCCCCGGGACAACTGAAGCTTTCTTT	many	TRBJ1-1	.	TRBV27
CSVESGINPYEQYF	TGCAGCGTTGAAAGCGGGATAAATCCCTACGAGCAGTACTTC	.	TRBJ2-7	TRBD2	TRBV29-1
CASGTQGNQPQHF	TGTGCCAGCGGTACTCAGGGTAATCAGCCCCAGCATTTT	.	TRBJ1-5	.	TRBV2
CASSPWTDDTDTQYF	TGTGCCAGCTCACCCTGGACGGACGACACAGATACGCAGTATTTT	.	TRBJ2-3	.	TRBV18
CASRSEANSYEQYF	TGTGCCAGCAGATCAGAGGCCAACTCCTACGAGCAGTACTTC	few	TRBJ2-7	.	TRBV28
CASSFVPRGQAGELFF	TGTGCCAGCAGCTTCGTGCCCCGGGGCCAGGCTGGGGAGCTGTTTTTT	few	TRBJ2-2	.	TRBV7-2
CASSSTGGGNQPQHF	TGTGCCAGCAGCTCCACGGGGGGAGGCAATCAGCCCCAGCATTTT	.	TRBJ1-5	.	TRBV9
CASSSIKGRLEQYF	TGTGCCAGCAGCTCAATTAAAGGAAGGCTCGAGCAGTACTTC	.	TRBJ2-7	.	TRBV27
CASSPTGGRGYGYTF	TGTGCCAGCAGCCCGACGGGGGGGCGCGGCTATGGCTACACCTTC	many	TRBJ1-2	.	TRBV7-3
CASSGRTSGSNEQFF	TGTGCCAGCAGTGGGAGGACTAGCGGGAGCAATGAGCAGTTCTTC	.	TRBJ2-1	TRBD2	TRBV6-1
CASSQVGAANYGYTF	TGTGCCAGCAGCCAGGTTGGGGCAGCTAACTATGGCTACACCTTC	.	TRBJ1-2	.	TRBV14
CASSPPSSGRVNTGELFF	TGTGCCAGCTCACCACCGTCTAGCGGGAGGGTGAACACCGGGGAGCTGTTTTTT	few	TRBJ2-2	TRBD2	TRBV18
CASSSGTGGTEAFF	TGTGCCAGCAGTTCAGGGACGGGTGGGACTGAAGCTTTCTTT	many	TRBJ1-1	.	TRBV28
CASRPTVTWNTEAFF	TGTGCCAGCAGGCCGACAGTAACTTGGAACACTGAAGCTTTCTTT	few	TRBJ1-1	.	TRBV12-3/TRBV12-4
CASSPFGGPGTEAFF	TGTGCCAGCAGCCCGTTTGGGGGCCCCGGCACTGAAGCTTTCTTT	many	TRBJ1-1	.	TRBV11-2
CASSPTGRYSPLHF	TGTGCCAGCAGCCCGACAGGGAGGTATTCACCCCTCCACTTT	.	TRBJ1-6	TRBD1	TRBV27
CASSVAGRPDGYNEQFF	TGTGCCAGCAGCGTAGCTGGGAGGCCGGACGGGTACAATGAGCAGTTCTTC	.	TRBJ2-1	.	TRBV9
CATSDSVGDTQYF	TGTGCCACCAGTGACTCGGTGGGGGATACGCAGTATTTT	few	TRBJ2-3	.	TRBV24-1
CASSVQGANNEQFF	TGTGCCAGCAGCGTACAGGGGGCCAACAATGAGCAGTTCTTC	few	TRBJ2-1	TRBD1	TRBV9
CASLFSVNSYEQYF	TGTGCCAGCTTGTTCAGCGTAAACTCCTACGAGCAGTACTTC	.	TRBJ2-7	.	TRBV6-2/TRBV6-3
CASSLGLPGGRFSYEQYF	TGTGCCAGCAGCTTGGGCCTTCCTGGCGGGAGGTTTTCCTACGAGCAGTACTTC	.	TRBJ2-7	TRBD2	TRBV7-9
CASSEGQGNRNTIYF	TGTGCCAGCAGCGAGGGACAGGGTAACAGAAACACCATATATTTT	few	TRBJ1-3	TRBD1	TRBV2
CASSFRGLGFAGELFF	TGTGCCAGCAGTTTTAGGGGACTAGGGTTCGCCGGGGAGCTGTTTTTT	few	TRBJ2-2	TRBD2	TRBV28
CASSEQAGSYEQYF	TGTGCCAGCAGTGAACAGGCAGGTTCCTACGAGCAGTACTTC	few	TRBJ2-7	.	TRBV2
CASSQDGENTEAFF	TGCGCCAGCAGCCAAGACGGGGAGAACACTGAAGCTTTCTTT	many	TRBJ1-1	.	TRBV4-1
CATQTSSHEQYF	TGCGCCACCCAGACTAGTTCCCACGAGCAGTACTTC	many	TRBJ2-7	.	TRBV10-2